This entry describes one T cell receptor (beta chain). This record comes from a study of long-term antiretroviral therapy in people with HIV. V was pared by 5 bases and J by 7 bases, with 9 bases of the junction left unmatched. The CDR3 covers 15 residues. CDR1 and CDR2 from the germline V gene are LNHNV and YYDKDF (reference sequence). At survey level, the immunoSEQ assay was run in its v3.0 version. TCRdb's table, derived via immunoSEQ multiplex PCR, lists solely in-frame clones and lacks some. Among 15,000 to 20,000 clones, approximately 79% were seen once, and the ten largest hold around 7.6%. The receptor's source is a man aged 30 to 45 with HIV. The chain employs TRBV15 and TRBJ2-1; TRBD1 matches 9 bases. The specimen comprised unsorted PBMCs, sampled at the start of antiretroviral therapy. CDR3 DNA sequence: TGTGCCACCAGCGCCGGGACAGGGAACCAAAATGAGCAGTTCTTC. Its translation: CATSAGTGNQNEQFF.